The rows below give T cell receptor beta chains drawn from one sample of a study of blood T cell repertoires in COVID-19. Assay: immunoSEQ multiplex PCR; the TCRdb copy retains only in-frame clones and omits some. The sample consists of fewer than 350,000 clones, roughly 88% of them appearing once. Source material: PBMCs or T cells enriched from blood (not recorded which). The receptors were gathered from a young woman who had recovered from COVID-19. The CDR3 runs from the conserved cysteine through the conserved F or W. The order of the fields is V gene, D gene, J gene, CDR3 DNA, CDR3 protein. D genes are given only for firm matches.

v_call: TRBV27
d_call: NA
j_call: TRBJ1-5
cdr3_nt: TGTGCCAGCAGGGGGGGACCGCGGGGCGGCAATCAGCCCCAGCATTTT
cdr3_aa: CASRGGPRGGNQPQHF

v_call: TRBV2
d_call: TRBD1
j_call: TRBJ1-4
cdr3_nt: TGTGCCAGCAGTGAAGCCCTCAGGGGGATATATGAAAAACTGTTTTTT
cdr3_aa: CASSEALRGIYEKLFF

v_call: TRBV27
d_call: NA
j_call: TRBJ2-7
cdr3_nt: TGTGCCAGCAGGAGAACCGGGAGCTCCTACGAGCAGTACTTC
cdr3_aa: CASRRTGSSYEQYF

v_call: TRBV11-2
d_call: TRBD2
j_call: TRBJ2-1
cdr3_nt: TGTGCCAGCAGCCGCCTGGCGGGAGTACTCAATGAGCAGTTCTTC
cdr3_aa: CASSRLAGVLNEQFF

v_call: TRBV9
d_call: TRBD1
j_call: TRBJ2-7
cdr3_nt: TGTGCCAGCAGCGACGGGACAGGGGAAACCTACGAGCAGTACTTC
cdr3_aa: CASSDGTGETYEQYF

v_call: TRBV7-9
d_call: NA
j_call: TRBJ2-3
cdr3_nt: TGTGCCAGCAGCTTACCGGGGAGACACACAGATACGCAGTATTTT
cdr3_aa: CASSLPGRHTDTQYF

v_call: TRBV19
d_call: NA
j_call: TRBJ1-5
cdr3_nt: TGTGCCAGTAGTAGGAAACCGGGGTATCAGCCCCAGCATTTT
cdr3_aa: CASSRKPGYQPQHF

v_call: TRBV15
d_call: TRBD2
j_call: TRBJ2-3
cdr3_nt: TGTGCCACCAGCCCCCCGGGACTAGGCAGCGATACGCAGTATTTT
cdr3_aa: CATSPPGLGSDTQYF

v_call: TRBV19
d_call: TRBD1
j_call: TRBJ2-2
cdr3_nt: TGTGCGGCTTCGGGACAGTTGCTCACCGGGGAGCTGTTTTTT
cdr3_aa: CAASGQLLTGELFF

v_call: TRBV27
d_call: TRBD2
j_call: TRBJ2-3
cdr3_nt: TGTGCCAGCAGTTTAAAGAGGTCTAGCGGGAGAGTAAGGCGAGATACGCAGTATTTT
cdr3_aa: CASSLKRSSGRVRRDTQYF